The next 10 T cell receptor beta chains were all read from a single sample in a study of cytomegalovirus exposure and HLA in healthy donors. The PCR made use of 60 Vbeta and 13 Jbeta primers. Generated by immunoSEQ multiplex PCR, the TCRdb table keeps only in-frame clones and is missing some. The sample yields under 200,000 clones, around four fifths seen once. Sequencing input: PBMCs. The receptors shown here come from a man between 35 and 55 years old in good health and CMV-seropositive.

This chain joins TRBV2 and TRBJ2-2, with D possibly TRBD1 on 6 matching bases. V lost 6 bases, J lost 1 base, and 9 bases lay in between. The CDR3 contains 14 residues. Germline V gives CDR1 SNHLY, CDR2 FYNNEI. The DNA for the CDR3 is TGTGCCAGCAGCCAGGGACAGAACACCGGGGAGCTGTTTTTT. Protein: CASSQGQNTGELFF. The whole variable domain, filled in from reference TRBV2 and TRBJ2-2, reads EPEVTQTPSHQVTQMGQEVILRCVPISNHLYFYWYRQILGQKVEFLVSFYNNEISEKSEIFDDQFSVERPDGSNFTLKIRSTKLEDSAMYFCASSQGQNTGELFFGEGSRLTVL.

The chain is built from TRBV18 and TRBJ2-3; TRBD2 matches at 10 bases. The junction had 10 bases not matched to a gene; V was cut back by 6 bases and J by 4 bases. CDR1 and CDR2 (germline): KGHSH, LQKENI. The CDR3 is 16 residues long. CDR3 sequence reads: CASSPILAGEADTQYF. The CDR3 DNA reads as TGTGCCAGCTCGCCCATTCTAGCGGGAGAGGCAGATACGCAGTATTTT.

The gene calls are TRBV5-1 and TRBJ2-1; a weak D match, TRBD1 (5 bases). The ends were cut back, 3 bases at V and 0 bases at J, with 10 bases in the middle. Germline CDR1 reads SGHRS; CDR2 reads YFSETQ. The CDR3 is 15 residues long. CDR3: CASSYDSNSYNEQFF. DNA for the CDR3: TGCGCCAGCAGCTACGACAGTAACTCCTACAATGAGCAGTTCTTC.

This clone occurred a few times. The V call is TRBV4-3, the J call TRBJ1-1, with D perhaps matching TRBD1 (5 bases). Looked up from germline, CDR1 is LGHNA and CDR2 is YSLEER. The CDR3 has 13 amino acids. V was cut by 0 bases and J by 10 bases, with 12 bases left in between. CDR3 region: CASSQDPWGRAFF. In DNA form, the CDR3 reads TGCGCCAGCAGCCAAGATCCATGGGGCCGAGCTTTCTTT.

The chain joins TRBV28 to TRBJ1-1, with TRBD1 matching 12 bases. Per the germline V gene, CDR1 is MDHEN and CDR2 is SYDVKM. The CDR3 consists of 18 residues. Unmatched junction bases numbered 15, after V lost 6 bases and J lost 4 bases. Written as DNA, the CDR3 is TGTGCCAGCAGCACTTCAGCGGGACAGGGGGCTCAGGGCACTGAAGCTTTCTTT. Protein: CASSTSAGQGAQGTEAFF.

V usage is TRBV5-4 and J usage is TRBJ2-5, with 11 bases aligning to TRBD2. Near its end, the DNA agrees better with TRBJ2-7, so the J call may be wrong. The CDR3 is 16 residues long. CDR1 SGHNT and CDR2 YYREEE come from the germline V gene (reference sequence). The CDR3 loop reads CASSLKGLAEPYEQYF. CDR3 nucleotide sequence: TGTGCCAGCAGCTTGAAGGGACTAGCGGAACCCTACGAGCAGTACTTC.

The rearrangement uses TRBV7-2 and TRBJ1-5, with 10 bases matching TRBD1. With 5 bases clipped from V and 6 bases from J, the junction kept 10 bases outside the gene matches. Germline values: CDR1 SGHTA, CDR2 FQGNSA. The CDR3 is 16 residues long. Here the CDR3 reads CASSPKGQGFSQPQHF. The DNA for the CDR3 is TGTGCCAGCAGCCCCAAGGGACAGGGGTTTAGTCAGCCCCAGCATTTT.

This sequence joins TRBV6-4 and TRBJ1-2, with D unresolved. Germline lookup yields CDR1 MRHNA and CDR2 SNTAGT. Trimming stripped 5 bases from V and 3 bases from J, with 13 bases between. The CDR3 has 14 residues. The CDR3 loop is CASSRESGDYGYTF. The DNA of the CDR3 is TGTGCCAGCAGTCGGGAGTCGGGAGACTATGGCTACACCTTC.

The genes are TRBV2 and TRBJ2-6, with D perhaps TRBD2 (6 bases). V was trimmed by 10 bases and J by 1 base, leaving 23 bases between them. In germline, CDR1 is SNHLY, CDR2 FYNNEI. This CDR3 region has 18 residues. The CDR3 reads CATQRGGGPVSGANVLTF. As DNA, the CDR3 is TGTGCCACCCAAAGGGGAGGAGGGCCGGTTTCTGGGGCCAACGTCCTGACTTTC.

Only one count was recorded for this clone. The gene calls are TRBV15 and TRBJ2-5; TRBD1 matches at 10 bases. There are 15 residues in the CDR3. V was pared by 2 bases and J by 2 bases, with 2 bases of the junction left unmatched. Germline values: CDR1 LNHNV, CDR2 YYDKDF (reference sequence). In DNA, the CDR3 is TGTGCCACCAGCAGAAGGACAGGGGGTCAAGAGACCCAGTACTTC. Residues: CATSRRTGGQETQYF.